What follows are 23 T cell receptor beta chains derived from one specimen sequenced in a study of blood T cell repertoires in COVID-19. TCRdb keeps only in-frame clones here, not all; method: immunoSEQ multiplex PCR. Of fewer than 350,000 clones listed, roughly 88% were seen once; the top ten hold about 1%. The sequenced sample was PBMCs or T cells enriched from blood (not recorded which). All receptors derive from a woman aged 25 to 39 who had recovered from COVID-19.

V gene TRBV7-2 combines with J gene TRBJ1-6; the D gene is possibly TRBD1 (6 bases). The CDR3 consists of 14 residues. The germline CDR1 and CDR2 sequences are SGHTA and FQGNSA. The V end lost 4 bases, the J end lost 4 bases, and 8 bases lay between the germline ends. CDR3 in amino acids: CASSYGQYNSPLHF. The CDR3 bases are TGTGCCAGCAGCTACGGACAGTATAATTCACCCCTCCACTTT.

V and J are TRBV6-5 and TRBJ1-6; D unresolved. The CDR3 runs to 14 residues. Trimming removed 6 bases at V and 0 bases at J, with 6 bases between. Germline values: CDR1 MNHEY, CDR2 SVGAGI. The CDR3 is CASSMSSYNSPLHF. The CDR3 bases are TGTGCCAGCAGCATGAGCTCCTATAATTCACCCCTCCACTTT.

The count of this clone is one. The chain combines TRBV5-5 with TRBJ1-5; no definite D call. Germline V CDR1 and CDR2: SGHKS, YYEKEE (reference sequence). Trimming cost V 4 bases and J 5 bases, with 13 bases left between them. This CDR3 comprises 14 residues. The CDR3 loop reads CASSLRHSDQPQHF. The CDR3 coding sequence is TGTGCCAGCAGCCTAAGACACTCGGATCAGCCCCAGCATTTT.

The chain combines TRBV28 with TRBJ2-1; 10 bases fit TRBD2. Losses at the gene ends were 7 bases for V and 4 bases for J; bases not matched to a gene: 4. The CDR3 covers 14 residues. Germline CDR1 MDHEN, CDR2 SYDVKM. Here the CDR3 DNA reads TGTGCCAGCAAAACTAGCGGGAAATACAATGAGCAGTTCTTC. Protein product: CASKTSGKYNEQFF.

The CDR3 bases are TGTGCCAGCAGTTACTCGCGACAGGGCCGAAACACCATATATTTT. Translated, it gives CASSYSRQGRNTIYF. This sequence joins TRBV6-5 and TRBJ1-3, with TRBD1 matching 7 bases. The CDR3 has 15 amino acids. Germline assignment: CDR1 MNHEY and CDR2 SVGAGI. The V gene end was trimmed by 0 bases and the J gene end by 5 bases; junction bases not matched to a gene: 4.

This clone was seen just once. The chain combines TRBV29-1 with TRBJ1-2; the D gene is possibly TRBD1 (5 bases). V was cut by 3 bases and J by 6 bases, with 26 bases left in between. The CDR3 length is 17 residues. CDR1 is SQVTM and CDR2 is ANQGSEA in the germline V gene. CDR3 region: CSVDSPGDGASRDGYTF. As DNA, the CDR3 is TGCAGCGTTGATTCCCCGGGGGATGGGGCAAGCCGGGATGGCTACACCTTC.

The genes are TRBV9 and TRBJ1-2; TRBD1 might be the D (5 bases). The CDR3 is 13 residues long. Germline V gene sequence: CDR1 SGDLS, CDR2 YYNGEE. With 4 bases removed from V and 7 bases from J, the gap between germline ends came to 14 bases. The CDR3 DNA is TGTGCCAGCAGCCTGGGGGGGGAAGGTGGCTACACCTTC. Translating gives CASSLGGEGGYTF.

This clone has more than one count but fewer than ten. J is TRBJ1-5 and V is TRBV11-2; D uncertain. V dropped 0 bases and J dropped 4 bases, with 4 bases sitting between them. The CDR3 consists of 13 residues. Germline CDR1 and CDR2: SGHAT and FQNNGV. The CDR3 loop is CASSLDSNQPQHF. As DNA, the CDR3 is TGTGCCAGCAGCTTAGACAGTAATCAGCCCCAGCATTTT.

The rearrangement uses TRBV7-2 and TRBJ1-2; 8 bases match TRBD1. After removal of 3 bases from V and 8 bases from J, the junction contained 5 bases not matched to a gene. The CDR3 contains 13 residues. Looked up from germline, CDR1 is SGHTA and CDR2 is FQGNSA. For the CDR3, the DNA is TGTGCCAGCAGCTTGGACAGGGTGTTGGGCTACACCTTC. The encoded protein is CASSLDRVLGYTF.

The rearrangement joins TRBV27 to TRBJ1-1, with D possibly being TRBD1 (5 bases). This CDR3 has 15 amino acids. V was pared by 4 bases and J by 0 bases, with 12 bases between. Germline CDR1 reads MNHEY; CDR2 reads SMNVEV (reference sequence). CDR3 sequence (DNA): TGTGCCAGCAGTTCTAAGACAGACCTGAACACTGAAGCTTTCTTT. Its protein product is CASSSKTDLNTEAFF.

The rearrangement uses TRBV5-1 and TRBJ1-1; weak D call: TRBD1 (5 bases). CDR3 length: 14 residues. The V and J ends lost 2 bases and 5 bases respectively, with 13 bases between them. CDR1 is SGHRS and CDR2 is YFSETQ in the germline V gene. CDR3 bases: TGCGCCAGCAGCTTTAGCCAGGGTGAGACTGAAGCTTTCTTT. It specifies CASSFSQGETEAFF. Full variable domain (rest looked up from reference TRBV5-1 and TRBJ1-1): KAGVTQTPRYLIKTRGQQVTLSCSPISGHRSVSWYQQTPGQGLQFLFEYFSETQRNKGNFPGRFSGRQFSNSRSEMNVSTLELGDSALYLCASSFSQGETEAFFGQGTRLTVV.

The chain links TRBV10-2 to TRBJ1-1, with a tentative D call TRBD1 (6 bases). This CDR3 comprises 14 residues. The germline V gene encodes CDR1 WSHSY and CDR2 SAAADI. Between the trimmed V and J ends, which lost 6 bases and 3 bases, there was a span of 14 bases. CDR3 bases: TGCGCCAGCAGCCTACAGGGAGGGGACACTGAAGCTTTCTTT. As protein: CASSLQGGDTEAFF.

This chain uses TRBV15 with TRBJ2-1, with D perhaps TRBD1 (5 bases). The V end was cut by 3 bases, the J end by 7 bases, with 10 bases between. The germline gives CDR1 LNHNV, CDR2 YYDKDF (reference sequence). The CDR3 is 13 residues long. The CDR3, as DNA: TGTGCCACCAGCAGCCAGGGTCCTAATGAGCAGTTCTTC. Amino acids: CATSSQGPNEQFF.

The rearrangement links TRBV27 to TRBJ2-3; D might be TRBD2 (5 bases). The CDR3 loop spans 14 amino acids. V was cut by 1 base and J by 2 bases, with 7 bases left in between. Germline V gene sequence: CDR1 MNHEY, CDR2 SMNVEV (reference sequence). CDR3 nucleotides: TGTGCCAGCAGTTTATTCGGGGACACAGATACGCAGTATTTT. Its translation is CASSLFGDTDTQYF.

The rearrangement links TRBV27 to TRBJ1-1; TRBD1 aligns across 9 bases. J was trimmed by 3 bases and V by 3 bases; bases with no gene match: 8. Germline loops: CDR1 MNHEY, CDR2 SMNVEV (reference sequence). The CDR3 runs to 16 residues. This CDR3 is CASSFGPQGAYTEAFF. In DNA form, the CDR3 reads TGTGCCAGCAGTTTTGGGCCACAGGGGGCCTACACTGAAGCTTTCTTT.

As for this clone: The same CDR3 is also encoded by other DNA sequences in this sample. The V gene is TRBV5-6, the J gene TRBJ2-7; D remains ambiguous. Deletions cut 2 bases from V and 2 bases from J, with 5 bases between. The CDR3 covers 12 residues. Germline assignment: CDR1 SGHDT and CDR2 YYEEEE. CDR3 region: CASSFQTYEQYF. The DNA for the CDR3 is TGTGCCAGCAGCTTCCAGACCTACGAGCAGTACTTC.

V and J are TRBV7-9 and TRBJ2-5; D unclear. This CDR3 region has 16 residues. Trimming stripped 5 bases from V and 1 base from J, with 17 bases between. Germline assignment: CDR1 SEHNR and CDR2 FQNEAQ (reference sequence). In nucleotides, the CDR3 is TGTGCCAGCAGCCCCGATCTTACCCTACTCCAAGAGACCCAGTACTTC. Translating gives CASSPDLTLLQETQYF.

This chain joins TRBV5-1 and TRBJ1-1, with 9 bases that match TRBD1. The CDR3 extends over 15 amino acids. Germline assignment: CDR1 SGHRS and CDR2 YFSETQ. The V gene end was trimmed by 3 bases and the J gene end by 5 bases; junction bases not matched to a gene: 8. CDR3 nucleotides: TGCGCCAGCAGCTCCCAACAGGGGGCGAGAACTGAAGCTTTCTTT. This translates into CASSSQQGARTEAFF.

V is TRBV20-1 and J is TRBJ2-1; weak D call: TRBD2 (6 bases). CDR1 DFQATT and CDR2 SNEGSKA come from the germline V gene (reference sequence). V lost 8 bases and J lost 6, with 8 bases in between. The CDR3 length is 10 residues. The CDR3 is CSSGSNEQFF. The CDR3 DNA reads TGCAGTTCCGGGAGCAATGAGCAGTTCTTC.

The chain combines TRBV7-3 with TRBJ1-1; perhaps TRBD1 as D (6 bases). Germline loops: CDR1 SGHTA, CDR2 FQGTGA. The CDR3 totals 15 residues. The germline V and J ends were trimmed by 3 bases and 0 bases, with 11 bases remaining between them. This chain's CDR3 is CASSFIRGLNTEAFF. CDR3 coding DNA: TGTGCCAGCAGCTTTATCAGGGGACTGAACACTGAAGCTTTCTTT.

The rearrangement links TRBV30 to TRBJ2-1; D uncertain. Germline V lookup: CDR1 GTSNPN, CDR2 SVGIG (reference sequence). V was cut by 4 bases and J by 0 bases, with 4 bases left in between. This CDR3 region has 12 residues. CDR3 loop: CAWTSSYNEQFF. In nucleotides, the CDR3 is TGTGCCTGGACCAGCTCCTACAATGAGCAGTTCTTC.

This chain uses TRBV27 with TRBJ1-6; TRBD1 aligns across 7 bases. In germline, CDR1 is MNHEY, CDR2 SMNVEV (reference sequence). V shed 4 bases and J 7 bases; nucleotides not matched to a gene: 1. This CDR3 spans 13 amino acids. The CDR3 region is CASSWTGNSPLHF. CDR3 nucleotides: TGTGCCAGCAGTTGGACAGGCAATTCACCCCTCCACTTT.

This chain links TRBV27 with TRBJ1-5; weak D call: TRBD1 (5 bases). The CDR3 sequence is 16 residues long. Deletions cut 1 base from V and 5 bases from J, with 15 bases between. Germline CDR1 and CDR2: MNHEY and SMNVEV (reference sequence). The CDR3 here is CASSLWGRVRDQPQHF. The CDR3 nucleotides are TGTGCCAGCAGTTTATGGGGCAGGGTTCGGGATCAGCCCCAGCATTTT.